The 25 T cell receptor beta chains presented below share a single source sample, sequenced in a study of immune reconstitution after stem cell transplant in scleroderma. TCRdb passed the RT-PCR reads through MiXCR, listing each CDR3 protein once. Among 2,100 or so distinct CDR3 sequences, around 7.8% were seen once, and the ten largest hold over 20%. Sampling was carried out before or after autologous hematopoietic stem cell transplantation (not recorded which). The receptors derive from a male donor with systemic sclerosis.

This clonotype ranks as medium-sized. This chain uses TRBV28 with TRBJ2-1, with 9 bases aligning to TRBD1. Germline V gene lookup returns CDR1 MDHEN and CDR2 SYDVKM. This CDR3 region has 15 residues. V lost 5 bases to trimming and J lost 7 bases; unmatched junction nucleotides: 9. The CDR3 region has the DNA TGTGCCAGCAGTAGCCGGGACAGGGTATGGAATGAGCAGTTCTTC. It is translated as CASSSRDRVWNEQFF.

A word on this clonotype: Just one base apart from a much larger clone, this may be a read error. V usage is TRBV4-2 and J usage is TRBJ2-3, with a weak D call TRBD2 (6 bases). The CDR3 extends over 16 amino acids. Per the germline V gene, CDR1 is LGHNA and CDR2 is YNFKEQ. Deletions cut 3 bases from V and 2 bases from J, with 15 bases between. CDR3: CASSHSEGLSTDTQYF. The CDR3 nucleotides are TGTGCCAGCAGCCATAGCGAGGGACTGTCCACAGATACGCAGTATTTT.

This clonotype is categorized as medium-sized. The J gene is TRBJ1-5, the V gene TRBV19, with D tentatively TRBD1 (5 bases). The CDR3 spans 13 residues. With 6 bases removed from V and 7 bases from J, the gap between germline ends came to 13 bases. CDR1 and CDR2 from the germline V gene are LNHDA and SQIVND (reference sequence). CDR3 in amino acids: CASSPGGDQPQHF. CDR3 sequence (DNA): TGTGCCAGTAGCCCCGGAGGGGACCAGCCCCAGCATTTT.

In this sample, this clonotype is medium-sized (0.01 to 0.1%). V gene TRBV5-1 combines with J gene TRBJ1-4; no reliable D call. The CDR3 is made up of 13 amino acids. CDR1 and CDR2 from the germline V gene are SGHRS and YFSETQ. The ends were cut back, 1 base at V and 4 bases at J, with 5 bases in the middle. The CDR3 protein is CASSLYGNEKLFF. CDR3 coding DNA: TGCGCCAGCAGCTTGTACGGTAATGAAAAACTGTTTTTT. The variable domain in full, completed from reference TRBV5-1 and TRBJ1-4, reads KAGVTQTPRYLIKTRGQQVTLSCSPISGHRSVSWYQQTPGQGLQFLFEYFSETQRNKGNFPGRFSGRQFSNSRSEMNVSTLELGDSALYLCASSLYGNEKLFFGSGTQLSVL.

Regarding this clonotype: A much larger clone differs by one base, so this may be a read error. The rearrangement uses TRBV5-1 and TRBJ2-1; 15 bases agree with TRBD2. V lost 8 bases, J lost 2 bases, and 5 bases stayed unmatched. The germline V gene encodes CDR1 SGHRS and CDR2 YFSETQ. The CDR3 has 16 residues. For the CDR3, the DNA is TGCGCCAGGCCCGGGACTAGCGGGGGGACCTACAATGAGCAGTTCTTC. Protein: CARPGTSGGTYNEQFF.

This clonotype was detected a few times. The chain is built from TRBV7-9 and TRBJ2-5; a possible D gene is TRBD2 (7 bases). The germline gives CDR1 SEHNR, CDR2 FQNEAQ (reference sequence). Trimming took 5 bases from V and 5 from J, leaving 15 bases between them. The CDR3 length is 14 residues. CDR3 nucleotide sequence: TGTGCCAGCAGCCCCACTGCGGGGGCGGAGACCCAGTACTTC. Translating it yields CASSPTAGAETQYF.

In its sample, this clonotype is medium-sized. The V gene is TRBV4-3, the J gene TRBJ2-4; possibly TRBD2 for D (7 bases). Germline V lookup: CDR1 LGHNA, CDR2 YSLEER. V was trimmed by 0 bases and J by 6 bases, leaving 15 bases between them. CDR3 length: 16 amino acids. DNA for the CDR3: TGCGCCAGCAGCCAAGATTTCCGGGGGGCGATAAACATTCAGTACTTC. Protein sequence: CASSQDFRGAINIQYF.

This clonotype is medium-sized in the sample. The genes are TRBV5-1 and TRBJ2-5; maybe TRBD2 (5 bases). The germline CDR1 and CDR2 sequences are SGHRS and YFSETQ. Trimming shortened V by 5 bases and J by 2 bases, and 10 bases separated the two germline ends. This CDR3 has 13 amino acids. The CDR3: CASRVEGQETQYF. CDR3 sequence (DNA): TGCGCCAGCAGGGTTGAGGGACAAGAGACCCAGTACTTC.

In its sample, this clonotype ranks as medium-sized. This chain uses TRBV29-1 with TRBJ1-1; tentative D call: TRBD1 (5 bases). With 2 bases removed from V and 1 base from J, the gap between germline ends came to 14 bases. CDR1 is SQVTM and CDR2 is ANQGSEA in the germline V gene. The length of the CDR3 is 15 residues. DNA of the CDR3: TGCAGCGTTGAATCCCAGGGAAGGAGGAACACTGAAGCTTTCTTT. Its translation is CSVESQGRRNTEAFF. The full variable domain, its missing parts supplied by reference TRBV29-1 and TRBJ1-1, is SAVISQKPSRDICQRGTSLTIQCQVDSQVTMMFWYRQQPGQSLTLIATANQGSEATYESGFVIDKFPISRPNLTFSTLTVSNMSPEDSSIYLCSVESQGRRNTEAFFGQGTRLTVV.

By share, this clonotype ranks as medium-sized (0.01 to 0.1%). CDR3 coding DNA: TGCAGTGCTACGATCCCCATCGTTAGCGGGGTATACAATGAGCAGTTCTTC. It encodes CSATIPIVSGVYNEQFF. The chain carries TRBV20-1 and TRBJ2-1; TRBD2 matches at 8 bases. Germline loops: CDR1 DFQATT, CDR2 SNEGSKA (reference sequence). V shed 4 bases and J 4 bases; nucleotides not matched to a gene: 15. This CDR3 is 17 amino acids long.

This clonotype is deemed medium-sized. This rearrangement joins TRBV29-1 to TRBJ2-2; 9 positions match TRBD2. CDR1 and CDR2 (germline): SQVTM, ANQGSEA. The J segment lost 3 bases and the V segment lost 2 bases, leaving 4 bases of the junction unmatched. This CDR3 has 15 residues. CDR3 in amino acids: CSVEWSSGDTGELFF. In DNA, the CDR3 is TGCAGCGTTGAATGGTCTAGCGGGGACACCGGGGAGCTGTTTTTT.

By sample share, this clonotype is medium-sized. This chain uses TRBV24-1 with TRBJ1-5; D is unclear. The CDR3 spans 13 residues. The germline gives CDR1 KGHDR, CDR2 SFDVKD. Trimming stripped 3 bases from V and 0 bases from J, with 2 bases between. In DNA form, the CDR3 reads TGTGCCACCAGTGATAATAGCAATCAGCCCCAGCATTTT. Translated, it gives CATSDNSNQPQHF.

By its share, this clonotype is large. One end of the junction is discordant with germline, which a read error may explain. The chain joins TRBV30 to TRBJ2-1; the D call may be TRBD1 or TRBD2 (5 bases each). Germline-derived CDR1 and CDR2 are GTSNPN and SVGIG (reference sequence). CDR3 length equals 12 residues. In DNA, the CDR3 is TGTGCCTGGACCAACCCCGGGACCCCTACTCTCTTC. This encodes CAWTNPGTPTLF. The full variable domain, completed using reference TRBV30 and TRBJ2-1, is SQTIHQWPATLVQPVGSPLSLECTVEGTSNPNLYWYRQAAGRGLQLLFYSVGIGQISSEVPQNLSASRPQDRQFILSSKKLLLSDSGFYLCAWTNPGTPTLFGPGTRLTVL.

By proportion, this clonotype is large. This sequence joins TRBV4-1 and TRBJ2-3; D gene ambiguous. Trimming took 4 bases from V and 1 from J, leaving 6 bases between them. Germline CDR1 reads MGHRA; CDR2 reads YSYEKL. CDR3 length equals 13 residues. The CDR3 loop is CASSLWGTDTQYF. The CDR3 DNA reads TGCGCCAGCAGCCTCTGGGGCACAGATACGCAGTATTTT.

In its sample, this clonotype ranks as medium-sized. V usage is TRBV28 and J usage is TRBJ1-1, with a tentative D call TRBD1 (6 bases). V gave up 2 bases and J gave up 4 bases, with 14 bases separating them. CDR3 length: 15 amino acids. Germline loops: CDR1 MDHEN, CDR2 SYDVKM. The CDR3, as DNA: TGTGCCAGCAGTTTAAGGGGGATCGGGGTCACTGAAGCTTTCTTT. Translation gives CASSLRGIGVTEAFF.

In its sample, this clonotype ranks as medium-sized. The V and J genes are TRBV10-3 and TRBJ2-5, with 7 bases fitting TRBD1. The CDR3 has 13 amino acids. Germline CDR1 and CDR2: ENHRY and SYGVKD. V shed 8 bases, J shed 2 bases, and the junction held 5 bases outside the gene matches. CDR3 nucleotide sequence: TGTGCCATCGGGCCGGGACAGCAAGAGACCCAGTACTTC. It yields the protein CAIGPGQQETQYF.

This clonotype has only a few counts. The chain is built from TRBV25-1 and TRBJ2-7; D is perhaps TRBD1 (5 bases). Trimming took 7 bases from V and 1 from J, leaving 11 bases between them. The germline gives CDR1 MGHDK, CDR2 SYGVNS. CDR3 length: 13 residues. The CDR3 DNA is TGTGCCAGCAAAGCCCCAGGGTCCTACGAGCAGTACTTC. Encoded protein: CASKAPGSYEQYF.

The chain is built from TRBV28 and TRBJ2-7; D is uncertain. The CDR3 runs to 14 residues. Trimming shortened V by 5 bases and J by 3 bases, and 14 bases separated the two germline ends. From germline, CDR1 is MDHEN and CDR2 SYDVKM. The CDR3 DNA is TGTGCCAGCAGTCTCCACCCGGTCGACTACGAGCAGTACTTC. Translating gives CASSLHPVDYEQYF.

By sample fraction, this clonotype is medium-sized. The CDR3 DNA sequence: TGTGCCAGCAAAGAGGGGACAGGGGACTCACCCCTCCACTTT. Translating it yields CASKEGTGDSPLHF. The chain couples TRBV9 to TRBJ1-6; 10 nucleotides match TRBD1. Germline CDR1 SGDLS, CDR2 YYNGEE. V was pared by 6 bases and J by 10 bases, with 7 bases of the junction left unmatched. This CDR3 is 14 amino acids long.

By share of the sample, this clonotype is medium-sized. The CDR3 DNA is TGCAGTGCTAATTCCCCCATGAACACTGAAGCTTTCTTT. Amino acid sequence: CSANSPMNTEAFF. The J gene is TRBJ1-1, the V gene TRBV20-1; D unclear. V was cut by 4 bases and J by 0 bases, with 9 bases left in between. The CDR3 runs 13 residues. The germline CDR1 and CDR2 sequences are DFQATT and SNEGSKA (reference sequence).

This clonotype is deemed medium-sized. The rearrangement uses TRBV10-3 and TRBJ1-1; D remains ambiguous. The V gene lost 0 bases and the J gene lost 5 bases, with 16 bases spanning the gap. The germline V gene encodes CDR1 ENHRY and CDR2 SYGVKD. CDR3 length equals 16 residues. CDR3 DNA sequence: TGTGCCATCAGTGAGTCGAATCCACTATCAGGAACTGAAGCTTTCTTT. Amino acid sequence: CAISESNPLSGTEAFF.

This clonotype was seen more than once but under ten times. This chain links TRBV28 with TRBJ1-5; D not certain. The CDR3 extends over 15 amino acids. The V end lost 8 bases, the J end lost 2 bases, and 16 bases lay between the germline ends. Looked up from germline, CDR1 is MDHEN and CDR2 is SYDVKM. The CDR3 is CASRREGGGNQPQHF. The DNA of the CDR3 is TGTGCCAGCCGACGGGAGGGCGGGGGCAATCAGCCCCAGCATTTT.

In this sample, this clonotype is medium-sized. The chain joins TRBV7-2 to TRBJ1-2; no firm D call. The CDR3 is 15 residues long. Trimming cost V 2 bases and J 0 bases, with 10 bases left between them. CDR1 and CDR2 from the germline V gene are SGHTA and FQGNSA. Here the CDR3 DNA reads TGTGCCAGCAGCTTAAGTCAGCTTGCTAACTATGGCTACACCTTC. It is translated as CASSLSQLANYGYTF.

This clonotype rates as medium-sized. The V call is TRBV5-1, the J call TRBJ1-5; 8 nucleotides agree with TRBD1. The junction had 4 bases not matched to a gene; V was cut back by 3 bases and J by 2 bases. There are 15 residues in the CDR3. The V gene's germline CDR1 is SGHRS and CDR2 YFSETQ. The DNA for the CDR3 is TGCGCCAGCAGCTCGACAGGGGAAGGCAATCAGCCCCAGCATTTT. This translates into CASSSTGEGNQPQHF.

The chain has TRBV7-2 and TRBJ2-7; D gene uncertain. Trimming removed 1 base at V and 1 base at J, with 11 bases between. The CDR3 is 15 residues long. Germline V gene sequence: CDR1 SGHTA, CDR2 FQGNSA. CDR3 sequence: CASSLVPGKSYEQYF. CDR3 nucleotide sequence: TGTGCCAGCAGCTTAGTCCCGGGCAAGTCCTACGAGCAGTACTTC.